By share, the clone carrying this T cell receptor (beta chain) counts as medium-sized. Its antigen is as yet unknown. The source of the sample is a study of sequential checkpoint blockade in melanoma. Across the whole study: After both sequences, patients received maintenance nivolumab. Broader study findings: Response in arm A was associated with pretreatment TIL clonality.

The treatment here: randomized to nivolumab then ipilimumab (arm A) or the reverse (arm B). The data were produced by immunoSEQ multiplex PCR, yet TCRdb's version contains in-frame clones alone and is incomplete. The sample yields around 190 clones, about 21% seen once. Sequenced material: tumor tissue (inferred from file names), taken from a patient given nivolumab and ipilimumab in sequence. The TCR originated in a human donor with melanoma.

The CDR3 region has the DNA TGTGCCAGCAGCTTCCGGGACAGGGCCGTCTATGGCTACACCTTC. Translated: CASSFRDRAVYGYTF. The rearrangement joins TRBV11-3 to TRBJ1-2; 9 bases agree with TRBD1. Germline assignment: CDR1 SGHNT and CDR2 YENEEA. This CDR3 region has 15 residues. The V segment lost 3 bases and the J segment 4 bases; nucleotides outside the gene matches: 6.